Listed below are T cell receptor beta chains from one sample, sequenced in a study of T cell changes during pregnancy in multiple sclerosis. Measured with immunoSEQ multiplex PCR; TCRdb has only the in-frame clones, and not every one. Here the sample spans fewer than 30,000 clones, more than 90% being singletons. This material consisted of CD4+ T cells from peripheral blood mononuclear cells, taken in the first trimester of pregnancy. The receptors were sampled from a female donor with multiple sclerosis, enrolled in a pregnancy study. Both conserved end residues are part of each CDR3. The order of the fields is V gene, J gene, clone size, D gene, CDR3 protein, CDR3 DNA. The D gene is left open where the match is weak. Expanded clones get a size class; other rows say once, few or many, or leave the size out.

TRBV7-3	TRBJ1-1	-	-	CASSPDRRTEAFF	TGTGCCAGCAGCCCTGACAGGCGTACTGAAGCTTTCTTT
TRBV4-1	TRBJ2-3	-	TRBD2	CASSQAASGITDTQYF	TGCGCCAGCAGCCAAGCGGCTAGCGGTATCACAGATACGCAGTATTTT
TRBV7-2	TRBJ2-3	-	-	CASSPTGTSTDTQYF	TGTGCCAGCAGCCCAACCGGGACTAGCACAGATACGCAGTATTTT
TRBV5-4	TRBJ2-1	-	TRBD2	CASSLIFSGNNEQFF	TGTGCCAGCAGCTTGATTTTTAGCGGGAACAATGAGCAGTTCTTC
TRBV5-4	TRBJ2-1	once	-	CARNFPDLCLSEQFF	TGTGCCCGAAACTTCCCGGACTTGTGTCTGTCAGAGCAGTTCTTC
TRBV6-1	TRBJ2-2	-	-	CASSDPGTNTGELFF	TGTGCCAGCAGTGACCCAGGAACGAACACCGGGGAGCTGTTTTTT
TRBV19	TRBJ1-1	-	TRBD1	CASRDRRGTEAFF	TGTGCCAGTAGGGACAGGAGGGGAACTGAAGCTTTCTTT
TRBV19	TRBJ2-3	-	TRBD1	CARSRGNTDTQYF	TGTGCCAGAAGCAGGGGGAACACAGATACGCAGTATTTT
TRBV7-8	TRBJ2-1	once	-	CASRTDTSSYNEQFF	TGTGCCAGCAGAACGGACACGAGCTCCTACAATGAGCAGTTCTTC
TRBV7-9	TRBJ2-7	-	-	CASSLALYEQYF	TGTGCCAGCAGCTTAGCCCTTTACGAGCAGTACTTC
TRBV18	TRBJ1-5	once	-	CASSPPGNEGNQPQHF	TGTGCCAGCTCACCGCCGGGAAACGAGGGCAATCAGCCCCAGCATTTT
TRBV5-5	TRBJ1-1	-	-	CASSLEVRGTEAFF	TGTGCCAGCAGCTTGGAGGTCAGGGGCACTGAAGCTTTCTTT
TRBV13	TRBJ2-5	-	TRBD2	CASSLSGGQETQYF	TGTGCCAGCAGCCTTTCGGGGGGACAAGAGACCCAGTACTTC
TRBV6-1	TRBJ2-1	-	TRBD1	CASSRQGLGEQFF	TGTGCCAGCAGTAGACAGGGGTTGGGTGAGCAGTTCTTC
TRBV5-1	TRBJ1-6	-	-	CASSFSRSDNSPLHF	TGCGCCAGCAGCTTCAGCAGGTCTGATAATTCACCCCTCCACTTT
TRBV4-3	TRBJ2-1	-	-	CASSPRTELYNEQFF	TGCGCCAGCAGCCCCCGGACAGAACTCTACAATGAGCAGTTCTTC
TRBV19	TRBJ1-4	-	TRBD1	CASSRGQGVATNEKLFF	TGTGCCAGTAGTAGGGGACAGGGGGTCGCAACTAATGAAAAACTGTTTTTT
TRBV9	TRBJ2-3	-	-	CASSVGGGAIYF	-
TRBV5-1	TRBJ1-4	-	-	CASSWDTREKLFF	TGCGCCAGCAGCTGGGACACCAGGGAAAAACTGTTTTTT
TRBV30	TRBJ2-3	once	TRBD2	CAWSVGLADTDTQYF	TGTGCCTGGAGTGTGGGACTAGCGGACACAGATACGCAGTATTTT
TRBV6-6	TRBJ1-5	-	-	CASSGRVQPQHF	TGTGCCAGCAGTGGTCGGGTTCAGCCCCAGCATTTT
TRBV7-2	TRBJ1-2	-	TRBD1	CASSSLQGRNGYTF	TGTGCCAGCAGCTCCTTACAGGGGAGGAATGGCTACACCTTC
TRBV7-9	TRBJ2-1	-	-	CASSLASTYYNEQFF	TGTGCCAGCAGCTTAGCCTCCACCTACTACAATGAGCAGTTCTTC
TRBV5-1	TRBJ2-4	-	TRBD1	CASSRLTGGGEAKNIQYF	TGCGCCAGCAGCCGACTAACAGGGGGAGGAGAAGCCAAAAACATTCAGTACTTC
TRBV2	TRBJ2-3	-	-	CASSELTGDTQYF	TGTGCCAGCAGTGAGTTGACCGGGGATACGCAGTATTTT
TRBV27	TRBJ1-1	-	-	CASSLYWNTEAFF	TGTGCCAGCAGTTTATACTGGAACACTGAAGCTTTCTTT
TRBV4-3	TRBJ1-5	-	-	CASSQEYGQPQHF	TGCGCCAGCAGCCAAGAGTACGGTCAGCCCCAGCATTTT
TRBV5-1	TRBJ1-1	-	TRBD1	CASSPGQGNTEAFF	TGCGCCAGCAGCCCCGGACAGGGGAACACTGAAGCTTTCTTT
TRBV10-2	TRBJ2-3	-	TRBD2	CASRRGVGADTQYF	TGCGCCAGCAGACGGGGGGTCGGGGCAGATACGCAGTATTTT
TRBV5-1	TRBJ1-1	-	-	CASSLQGVTEAFF	TGCGCCAGCAGCTTGCAAGGGGTAACTGAAGCTTTCTTT
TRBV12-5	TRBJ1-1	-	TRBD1	CASGLDQGDTEAFF	TGTGCTAGTGGTTTGGATCAGGGGGACACTGAAGCTTTCTTT
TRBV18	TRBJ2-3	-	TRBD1	CASSPRQGADTQYF	TGTGCCAGCTCACCGAGGCAGGGGGCCGATACGCAGTATTTT
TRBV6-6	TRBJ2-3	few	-	CASSSSGTDTQYF	TGTGCCAGCAGTTCGTCCGGCACAGATACGCAGTATTTT
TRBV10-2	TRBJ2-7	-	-	CASSPRKGGGYYEQYF	TGCGCCAGCAGCCCCAGGAAGGGGGGGGGATACTACGAGCAGTACTTC
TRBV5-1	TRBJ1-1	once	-	CASRPDSTEAFF	TGCGCCAGCAGGCCGGACAGTACTGAAGCTTTCTTT
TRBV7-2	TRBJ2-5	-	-	CASSLSRETQYF	TGTGCCAGCAGCTTATCTCGGGAGACCCAGTACTTC
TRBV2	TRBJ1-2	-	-	CASAANYGYTF	TGTGCCAGCGCGGCGAACTATGGCTACACCTTC
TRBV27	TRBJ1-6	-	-	CASRQVPHF	TGTGCCAGCAGACAGGTCCCCCACTTT
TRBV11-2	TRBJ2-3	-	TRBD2	CASSLRTSGGLRTDTQYF	TGTGCCAGCAGCCTACGGACTAGCGGGGGCCTAAGGACAGATACGCAGTATTTT
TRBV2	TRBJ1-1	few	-	CASRGGGITEAFF	TGTGCCAGCAGGGGCGGCGGGATTACTGAAGCTTTCTTT
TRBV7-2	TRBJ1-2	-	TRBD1	CASSTFQGARGYTF	TGTGCCAGCAGCACCTTCCAGGGGGCGAGGGGCTACACCTTC
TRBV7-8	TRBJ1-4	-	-	CASSRTDRGEKLFF	TGTGCCAGCAGCCGTACGGACCGCGGGGAAAAACTGTTTTTT
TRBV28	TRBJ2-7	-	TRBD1	CASSQFPDRPVPDNYEQYF	TGTGCCAGCAGCCAATTCCCGGACAGGCCGGTCCCTGACAACTACGAGCAGTACTTC
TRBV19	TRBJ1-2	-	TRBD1	CASSRRQGVSGYTF	TGTGCCAGTAGTCGAAGACAGGGTGTGAGCGGCTACACCTTC
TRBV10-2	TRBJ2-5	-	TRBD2	CASSDLAVQETQYF	TGCGCCAGCAGTGATCTAGCGGTCCAAGAGACCCAGTACTTC
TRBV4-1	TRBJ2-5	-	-	CASSPGLTGSQETQYF	TGCGCCAGCAGCCCGGGCCTTACCGGGAGCCAAGAGACCCAGTACTTC
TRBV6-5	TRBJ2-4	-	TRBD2	CASSASGVAVGAQYF	TGTGCCAGCAGTGCTAGCGGGGTCGCGGTTGGAGCACAGTACTTC
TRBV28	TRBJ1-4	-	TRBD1	CASSSTGVGNEKLFF	TGTGCCAGCAGTTCAACAGGGGTCGGTAATGAAAAACTGTTTTTT
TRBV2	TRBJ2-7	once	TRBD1	CASSLGVGQAYEQYF	TGTGCCAGCAGTTTAGGGGTGGGACAGGCCTACGAGCAGTACTTC